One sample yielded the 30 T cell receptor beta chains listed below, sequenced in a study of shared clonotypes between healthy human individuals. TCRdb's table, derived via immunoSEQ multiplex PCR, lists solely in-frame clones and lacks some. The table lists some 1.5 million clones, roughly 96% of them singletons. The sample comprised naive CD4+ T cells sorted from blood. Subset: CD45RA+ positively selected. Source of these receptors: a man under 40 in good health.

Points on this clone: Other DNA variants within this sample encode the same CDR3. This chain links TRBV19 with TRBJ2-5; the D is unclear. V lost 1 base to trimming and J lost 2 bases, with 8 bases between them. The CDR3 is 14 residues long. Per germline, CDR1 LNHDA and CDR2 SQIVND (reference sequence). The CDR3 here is CASSIAGLQETQYF. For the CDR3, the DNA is TGTGCCAGTAGTATAGCCGGGTTGCAAGAGACCCAGTACTTC.

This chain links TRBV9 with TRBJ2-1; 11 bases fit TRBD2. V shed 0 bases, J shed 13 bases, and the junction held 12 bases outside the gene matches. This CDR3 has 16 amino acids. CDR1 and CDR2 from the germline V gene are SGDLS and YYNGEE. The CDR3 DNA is TGTGCCAGCAGCGTAGGACTAGCGGGACGAGATTTTGTCCAGTTCTTC. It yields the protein CASSVGLAGRDFVQFF.

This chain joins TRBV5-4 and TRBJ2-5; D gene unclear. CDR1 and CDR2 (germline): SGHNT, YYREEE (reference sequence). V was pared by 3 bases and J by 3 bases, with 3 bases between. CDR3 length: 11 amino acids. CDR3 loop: CASSWKETQYF. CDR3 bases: TGTGCCAGCAGCTGGAAAGAGACCCAGTACTTC. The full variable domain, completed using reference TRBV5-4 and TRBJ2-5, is ETGVTQSPTHLIKTRGQQVTLRCSSQSGHNTVSWYQQALGQGPQFIFQYYREEENGRGNFPPRFSGLQFPNYSSELNVNALELDDSALYLCASSWKETQYFGPGTRLLVL.

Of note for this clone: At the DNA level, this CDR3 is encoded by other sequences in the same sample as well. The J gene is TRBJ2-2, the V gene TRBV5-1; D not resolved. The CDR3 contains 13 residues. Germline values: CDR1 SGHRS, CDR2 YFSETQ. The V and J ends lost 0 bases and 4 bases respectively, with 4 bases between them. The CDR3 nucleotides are TGCGCCAGCAGCTTGGGTGTCACCGGGGAGCTGTTTTTT. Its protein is CASSLGVTGELFF.

CDR3 DNA sequence: TGTGCCAGCAGCGTTCCGGCGGGTTCTAGCACAGATACGCAGTATTTT. It translates to CASSVPAGSSTDTQYF. The rearrangement uses TRBV9 and TRBJ2-3; perhaps TRBD2 as D (5 bases). Deletions cut 2 bases from V and 0 bases from J, with 13 bases between. Germline-derived CDR1 and CDR2 are SGDLS and YYNGEE. The CDR3 sequence is 16 residues long.

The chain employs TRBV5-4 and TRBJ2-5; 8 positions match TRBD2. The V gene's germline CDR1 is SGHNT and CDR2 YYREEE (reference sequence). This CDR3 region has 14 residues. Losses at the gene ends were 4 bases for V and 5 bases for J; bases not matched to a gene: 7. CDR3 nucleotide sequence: TGTGCCAGCAGCCACCCAGCGGGAGTTGAGACCCAGTACTTC. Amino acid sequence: CASSHPAGVETQYF.

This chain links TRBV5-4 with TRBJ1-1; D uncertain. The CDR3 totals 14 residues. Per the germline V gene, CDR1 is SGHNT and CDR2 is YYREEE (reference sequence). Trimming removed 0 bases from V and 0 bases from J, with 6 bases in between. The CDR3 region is CASSLAQLNTEAFF. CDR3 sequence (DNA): TGTGCCAGCAGCTTGGCGCAGCTGAACACTGAAGCTTTCTTT.

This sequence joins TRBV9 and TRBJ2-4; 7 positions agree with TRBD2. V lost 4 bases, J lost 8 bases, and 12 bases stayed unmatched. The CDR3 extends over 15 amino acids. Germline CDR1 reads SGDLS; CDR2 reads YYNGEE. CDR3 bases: TGTGCCAGCAGCTATCAGGCGGGAGATACGGACATTCAGTACTTC. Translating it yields CASSYQAGDTDIQYF.

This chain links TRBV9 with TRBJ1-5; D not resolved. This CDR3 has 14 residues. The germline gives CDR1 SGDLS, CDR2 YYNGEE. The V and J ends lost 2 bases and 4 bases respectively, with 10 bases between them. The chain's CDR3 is CASSVGNQNQPQHF. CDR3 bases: TGTGCCAGCAGCGTCGGGAACCAAAATCAGCCCCAGCATTTT.

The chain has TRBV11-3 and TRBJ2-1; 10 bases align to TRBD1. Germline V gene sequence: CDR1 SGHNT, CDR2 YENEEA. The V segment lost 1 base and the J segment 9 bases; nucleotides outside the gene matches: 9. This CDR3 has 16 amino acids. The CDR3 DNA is TGTGCCAGCAGCTTAGGGACAGGGGGAAGTTACGGTGAGCAGTTCTTC. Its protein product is CASSLGTGGSYGEQFF.

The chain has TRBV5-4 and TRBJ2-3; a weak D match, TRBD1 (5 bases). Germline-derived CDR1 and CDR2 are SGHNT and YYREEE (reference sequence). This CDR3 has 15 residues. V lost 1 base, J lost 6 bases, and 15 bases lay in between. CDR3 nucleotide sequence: TGTGCCAGCAGCTTGAGCGCTATGGACACTGATACGCAGTATTTT. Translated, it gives CASSLSAMDTDTQYF.

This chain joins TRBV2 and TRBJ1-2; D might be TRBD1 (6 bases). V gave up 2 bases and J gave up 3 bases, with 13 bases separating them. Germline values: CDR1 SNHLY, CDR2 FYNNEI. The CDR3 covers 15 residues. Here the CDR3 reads CASSELGGADYGYTF. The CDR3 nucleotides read TGTGCCAGCAGTGAATTGGGGGGCGCGGACTATGGCTACACCTTC.

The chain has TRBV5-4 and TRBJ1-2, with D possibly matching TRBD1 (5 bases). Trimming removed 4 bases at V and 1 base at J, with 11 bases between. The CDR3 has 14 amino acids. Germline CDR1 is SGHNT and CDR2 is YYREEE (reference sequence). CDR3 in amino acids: CASSVGANNYGYTF. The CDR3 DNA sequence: TGTGCCAGCAGCGTCGGGGCGAATAACTATGGCTACACCTTC.

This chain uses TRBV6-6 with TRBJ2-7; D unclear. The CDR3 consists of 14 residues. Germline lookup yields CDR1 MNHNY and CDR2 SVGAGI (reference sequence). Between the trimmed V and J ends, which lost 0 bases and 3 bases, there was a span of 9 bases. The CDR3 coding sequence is TGTGCCAGCAGTTACTCGACCGCTGACTACGAGCAGTACTTC. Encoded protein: CASSYSTADYEQYF.

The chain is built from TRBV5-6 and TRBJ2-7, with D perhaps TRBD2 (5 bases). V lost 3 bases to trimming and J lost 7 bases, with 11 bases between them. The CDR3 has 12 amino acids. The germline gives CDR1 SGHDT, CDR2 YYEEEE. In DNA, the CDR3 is TGTGCCAGCAGCTGGAGGACCCGGGAGCAGTACTTC. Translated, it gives CASSWRTREQYF.

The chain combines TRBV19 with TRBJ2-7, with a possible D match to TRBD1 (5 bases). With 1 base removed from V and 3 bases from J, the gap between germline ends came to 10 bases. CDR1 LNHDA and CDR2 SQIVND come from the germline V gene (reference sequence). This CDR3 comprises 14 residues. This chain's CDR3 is CASSIVQGNYEQYF. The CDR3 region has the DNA TGTGCCAGTAGTATAGTCCAGGGCAACTACGAGCAGTACTTC.

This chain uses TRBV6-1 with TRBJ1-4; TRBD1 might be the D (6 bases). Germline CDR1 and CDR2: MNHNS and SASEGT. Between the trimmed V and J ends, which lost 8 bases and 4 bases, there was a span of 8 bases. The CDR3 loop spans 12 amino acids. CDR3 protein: CASGGLNEKLFF. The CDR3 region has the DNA TGTGCCAGCGGGGGGCTTAATGAAAAACTGTTTTTT.

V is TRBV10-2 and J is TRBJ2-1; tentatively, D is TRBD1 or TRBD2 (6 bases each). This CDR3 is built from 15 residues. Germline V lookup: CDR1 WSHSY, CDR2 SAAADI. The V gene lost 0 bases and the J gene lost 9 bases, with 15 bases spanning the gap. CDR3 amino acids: CASSESIGGTGEQFF. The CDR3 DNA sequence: TGCGCCAGCAGTGAGTCGATAGGGGGGACCGGTGAGCAGTTCTTC.

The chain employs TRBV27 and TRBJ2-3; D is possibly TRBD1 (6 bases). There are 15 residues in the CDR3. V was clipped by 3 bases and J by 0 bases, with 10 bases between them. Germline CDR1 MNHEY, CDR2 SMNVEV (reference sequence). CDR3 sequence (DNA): TGTGCCAGCAGTTTTAAGGGGGACAGCACAGATACGCAGTATTTT. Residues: CASSFKGDSTDTQYF.

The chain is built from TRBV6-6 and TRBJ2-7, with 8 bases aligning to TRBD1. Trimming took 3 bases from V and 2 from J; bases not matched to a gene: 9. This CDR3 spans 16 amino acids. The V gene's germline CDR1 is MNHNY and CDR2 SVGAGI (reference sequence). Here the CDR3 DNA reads TGTGCCAGCAGTTATCCGGGACAGGCCCTAACCTACGAGCAGTACTTC. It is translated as CASSYPGQALTYEQYF.

CDR3 nucleotides: TGTGCCAGCAGCCAGGCCAGTGACAATGAGCAGTTCTTC. This codes for CASSQASDNEQFF. This chain links TRBV7-2 with TRBJ2-1; D gene uncertain. V shed 5 bases and J shed 5 bases, with 10 bases lying between them. The CDR3 runs 13 residues. Germline-derived CDR1 and CDR2 are SGHTA and FQGNSA.

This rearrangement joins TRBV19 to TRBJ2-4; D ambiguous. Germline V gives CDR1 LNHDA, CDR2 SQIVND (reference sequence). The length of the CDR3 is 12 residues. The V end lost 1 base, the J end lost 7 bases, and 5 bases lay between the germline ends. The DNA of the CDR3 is TGTGCCAGTAGTATAGCCCGGAACATTCAGTACTTC. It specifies CASSIARNIQYF.

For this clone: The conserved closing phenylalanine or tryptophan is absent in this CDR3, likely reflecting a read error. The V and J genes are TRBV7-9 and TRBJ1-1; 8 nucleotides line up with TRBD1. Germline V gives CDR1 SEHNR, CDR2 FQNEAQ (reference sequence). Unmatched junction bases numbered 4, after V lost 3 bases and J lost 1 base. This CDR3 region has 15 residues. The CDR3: CASSFYDRGNTEAFL. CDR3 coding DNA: TGTGCCAGCAGCTTCTACGACAGGGGGAACACTGAAGCTTTCCTT.

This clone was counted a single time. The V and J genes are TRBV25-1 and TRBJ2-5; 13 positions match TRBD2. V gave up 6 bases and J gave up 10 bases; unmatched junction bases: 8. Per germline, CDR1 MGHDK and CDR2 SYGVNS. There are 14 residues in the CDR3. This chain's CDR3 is CASRPGTSGKSQYF. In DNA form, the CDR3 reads TGTGCCAGCAGACCCGGGACTAGCGGGAAGAGCCAGTACTTC.

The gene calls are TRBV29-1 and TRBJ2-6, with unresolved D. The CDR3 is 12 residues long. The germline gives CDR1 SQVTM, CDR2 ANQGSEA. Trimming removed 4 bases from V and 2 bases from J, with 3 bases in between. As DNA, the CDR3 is TGCAGCGTTGGTGCTGGGGCCAACGTCCTGACTTTC. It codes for CSVGAGANVLTF.

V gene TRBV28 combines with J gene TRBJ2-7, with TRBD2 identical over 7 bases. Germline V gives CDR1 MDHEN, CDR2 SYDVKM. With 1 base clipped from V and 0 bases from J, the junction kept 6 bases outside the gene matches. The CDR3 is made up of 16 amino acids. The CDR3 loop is CASSLSSGIRSYEQYF. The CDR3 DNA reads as TGTGCCAGCAGTTTATCTAGCGGCATCCGCTCCTACGAGCAGTACTTC.

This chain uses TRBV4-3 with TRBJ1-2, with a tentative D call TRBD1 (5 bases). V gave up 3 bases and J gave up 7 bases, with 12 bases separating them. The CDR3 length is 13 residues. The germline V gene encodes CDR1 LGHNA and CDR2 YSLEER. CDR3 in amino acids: CASSQRTSVGYTF. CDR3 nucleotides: TGCGCCAGCAGCCAGAGGACAAGTGTTGGCTACACCTTC.

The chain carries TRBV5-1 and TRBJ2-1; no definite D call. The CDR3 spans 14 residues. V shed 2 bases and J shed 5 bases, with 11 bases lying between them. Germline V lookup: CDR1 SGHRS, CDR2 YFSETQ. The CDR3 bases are TGCGCCAGCAGCTTAGGAGACTTACACAATGAGCAGTTCTTC. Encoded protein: CASSLGDLHNEQFF.

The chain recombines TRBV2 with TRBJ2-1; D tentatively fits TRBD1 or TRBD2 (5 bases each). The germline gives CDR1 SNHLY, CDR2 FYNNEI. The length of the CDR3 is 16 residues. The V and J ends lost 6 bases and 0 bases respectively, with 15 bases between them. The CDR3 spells CASRQRHRGSYNEQFF. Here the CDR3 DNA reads TGTGCCAGCAGACAGCGGCATAGGGGCTCCTACAATGAGCAGTTCTTC.

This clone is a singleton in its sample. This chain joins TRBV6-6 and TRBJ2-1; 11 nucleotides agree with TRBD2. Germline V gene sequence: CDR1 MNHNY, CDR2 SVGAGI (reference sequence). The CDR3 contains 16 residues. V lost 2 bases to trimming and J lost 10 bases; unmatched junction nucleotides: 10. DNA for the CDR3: TGTGCCAGCAGTTACCCCTTTACTAGCGGGAGTGAGGAGCAGTTCTTC. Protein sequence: CASSYPFTSGSEEQFF.